This TCR beta chain was obtained from a study of beta chain features in type 1 diabetes. This clone was observed a handful of times. Sequencing targeted expressed TCRB transcripts, as all isolated RNA had been reverse transcribed. Measured with immunoSEQ multiplex PCR; TCRdb has only the in-frame clones, and not every one. The sample yields 240,000 or so clones, about 63% seen once. Germline lookup yields CDR1 SGHTA and CDR2 FQGNSA. V trimming: 6 bases; J trimming: 1 base; junction bases outside the gene matches: 2. This CDR3 is built from 13 residues. The clonotype comes from a man aged 30 to 45 in good health. The V call is TRBV7-2, the J call TRBJ2-5; 7 bases are a match to TRBD1. The material sequenced was naive CD4+ T cells from blood. The CDR3 region is CASRRDSQETQYF. The CDR3 DNA is TGTGCCAGCAGAAGGGACAGCCAAGAGACCCAGTACTTC.